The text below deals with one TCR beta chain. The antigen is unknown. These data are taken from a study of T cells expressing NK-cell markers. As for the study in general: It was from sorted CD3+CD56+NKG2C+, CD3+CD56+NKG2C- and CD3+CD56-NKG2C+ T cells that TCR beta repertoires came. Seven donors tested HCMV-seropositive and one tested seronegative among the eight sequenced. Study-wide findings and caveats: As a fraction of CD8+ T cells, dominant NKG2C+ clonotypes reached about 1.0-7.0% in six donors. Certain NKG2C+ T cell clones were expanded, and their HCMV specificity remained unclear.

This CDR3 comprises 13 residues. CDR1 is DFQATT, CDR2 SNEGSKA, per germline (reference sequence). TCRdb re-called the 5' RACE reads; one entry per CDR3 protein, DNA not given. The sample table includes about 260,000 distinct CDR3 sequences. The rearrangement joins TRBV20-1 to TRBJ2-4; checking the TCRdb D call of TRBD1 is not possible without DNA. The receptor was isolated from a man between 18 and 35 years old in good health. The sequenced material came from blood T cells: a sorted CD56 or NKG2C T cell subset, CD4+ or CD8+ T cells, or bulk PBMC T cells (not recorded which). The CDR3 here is CSASRAPRDIQYF.